The 27 T cell receptor beta chains below all came from one sample that was sequenced in a study of response to subunit inactivated influenza vaccine. TCRdb redid the calling of the RT-PCR reads with MiXCR, one entry per CDR3 protein. Here the sample spans more than 450,000 distinct CDR3 sequences, roughly 8.2% being singletons. Source: PBMCs from blood, taken around 25 months after vaccination. These receptors all stem from a man aged 45 to 70 who received an inactivated influenza vaccine.

This clonotype was detected ten times or more. One end of the junction is discordant with germline, which a read error may explain. This sequence joins TRBV7-2 and TRBJ2-5, with D perhaps given as TRBD1 or TRBD2 (6 bases each). The CDR3 is 13 amino acids. Looked up from germline, CDR1 is SGHTA and CDR2 is FQGNSA. The CDR3 DNA follows: TGTGCCAGCAGTTTAGGGGGGCGGGAGACCCAGTACTTC. The encoded protein is CASSLGGRETQYF. The full variable domain, completed using reference TRBV7-2 and TRBJ2-5, is GAGVSQSPSNKVTEKGKDVELRCDPISGHTALYWYRQSLGQGLEFLIYFQGNSAPDKSGLPSDRFSAERTGGSVSTLTIQRTQQEDSAVYLCASSLGGRETQYFGPGTRLLVL.

This clonotype was detected only a few times. This rearrangement joins TRBV4-3 to TRBJ2-2, with a possible D match to TRBD2 (5 bases). Germline V CDR1 and CDR2: LGHNA, YSLEER. Trimming removed 4 bases from V and 5 bases from J, with 11 bases in between. The CDR3 is made up of 14 amino acids. In DNA, the CDR3 is TGCGCCAGCAGCCTGCAACTAGGGACCGGGGAGCTGTTTTTT. Its protein is CASSLQLGTGELFF.

The chain recombines TRBV6-2 or TRBV6-3 with TRBJ2-5; 7 positions agree with TRBD1. The CDR3 is 15 amino acids. V shed 6 bases, J shed 2 bases, and the junction held 9 bases outside the gene matches. Germline loops: CDR1 MNHEY, CDR2 SVGEGT. The CDR3 sequence: CASRPGTVLQETQYF. The CDR3 coding sequence is TGTGCCAGCAGACCTGGGACAGTACTACAAGAGACCCAGTACTTC.

V gene TRBV12-3 or TRBV12-4 combines with J gene TRBJ1-2; no clear D gene. The germline V and J ends were trimmed by 6 bases and 1 base, with 12 bases remaining between them. CDR3 length: 14 residues. The CDR3 loop reads CASRPAAVNYGYTF. As DNA, the CDR3 is TGTGCCAGCAGGCCAGCGGCGGTTAACTATGGCTACACCTTC.

Many counts were recorded for this clonotype. This sequence joins TRBV29-1 and TRBJ2-5; D might be TRBD1 (5 bases). The germline V gene encodes CDR1 SQVTM and CDR2 ANQGSEA. V gave up 7 bases and J gave up 1 base, with 7 bases separating them. This CDR3 is 11 amino acids long. The CDR3 DNA reads TGCAGCGGGGGCTCCCAAGAGACCCAGTACTTC. It encodes CSGGSQETQYF.

This clonotype was found a few times. V is TRBV24-1 and J is TRBJ1-1; no firm D call. Germline V gene data show CDR1 as KGHDR and CDR2 as SFDVKD. V dropped 1 base and J dropped 7 bases, with 18 bases sitting between them. The CDR3 is 16 amino acids. The DNA for the CDR3 is TGTGCCACCAGTGATTTCACGTCTTGCTTCTTGTATGAAGCTTTCTTT. Amino acids: CATSDFTSCFLYEAFF.

The rearrangement links TRBV20-1 to TRBJ2-2, with D unclear. The CDR3 consists of 13 residues. Germline assignment: CDR1 DFQATT and CDR2 SNEGSKA (reference sequence). V shed 3 bases and J shed 2 bases, with 7 bases lying between them. The CDR3 DNA is TGCAGTGCTAGTATGGGAAACACCGGGGAGCTGTTTTTT. Translated: CSASMGNTGELFF.

This clonotype occurred many times. The gene calls are TRBV2 and TRBJ1-1; 7 bases align to TRBD1. The germline V gene has CDR1 SNHLY and CDR2 FYNNEI. This CDR3 comprises 12 residues. Trimming cost V 5 bases and J 4 bases; bases outside gene matches: 1. DNA for the CDR3: TGTGCCAGCAGTAACAGGGGCACTGAAGCTTTCTTT. Translated, it gives CASSNRGTEAFF. Based on the CDR3 plus reference TRBV2 and TRBJ1-1, the full variable domain is EPEVTQTPSHQVTQMGQEVILRCVPISNHLYFYWYRQILGQKVEFLVSFYNNEISEKSEIFDDQFSVERPDGSNFTLKIRSTKLEDSAMYFCASSNRGTEAFFGQGTRLTVV.

This clonotype appeared many times. The chain couples TRBV20-1 to TRBJ2-5, with D uncertain. Trimming stripped 5 bases from V and 5 bases from J, with 15 bases between. CDR3 length equals 13 residues. The germline CDR1 and CDR2 sequences are DFQATT and SNEGSKA (reference sequence). The CDR3 sequence: CSAPTLTQETQYF. The CDR3 DNA follows: TGCAGTGCTCCGACACTTACTCAGGAGACCCAGTACTTC.

The table lists this clonotype with a few counts. The genes are TRBV28 and TRBJ2-4; TRBD1 or TRBD2 may be the D gene (6 bases each). V was trimmed by 5 bases and J by 6 bases, leaving 17 bases between them. Germline CDR1 and CDR2: MDHEN and SYDVKM. The CDR3 consists of 15 residues. CDR3 residues: CASSRPMGGLNIQYF. CDR3 coding DNA: TGTGCCAGCAGTAGGCCGATGGGGGGCTTAAACATTCAGTACTTC.

This clonotype has ten or more counts. This chain links TRBV20-1 with TRBJ1-5; 7 nucleotides match TRBD1. V shed 4 bases, J shed 3 bases, and the junction held 6 bases outside the gene matches. Germline CDR1 is DFQATT and CDR2 is SNEGSKA (reference sequence). This CDR3 spans 14 amino acids. The CDR3 sequence: CSAKFGTANQPQHF. CDR3 nucleotide sequence: TGCAGTGCTAAATTCGGGACAGCCAATCAGCCCCAGCATTTT.

This clonotype showed up many times. The rearrangement joins TRBV4-1 to TRBJ2-3; 11 nucleotides agree with TRBD2. The CDR3 has 17 residues. Germline values: CDR1 MGHRA, CDR2 YSYEKL. The trim removed 0 bases at V and 3 bases at J, leaving 5 bases unmatched. CDR3 nucleotide sequence: TGCGCCAGCAGCCAAGATGCTAGCGGGGGGATGACAGATACGCAGTATTTT. It is translated as CASSQDASGGMTDTQYF.

As to this clonotype: This likely came from a read error, as a far larger clone is one base away. The J gene is TRBJ2-3, the V gene TRBV7-2; D uncertain. The ends were cut back, 4 bases at V and 2 bases at J, with 4 bases in the middle. CDR1 is SGHTA and CDR2 is FQGNSA in the germline V gene. This CDR3 contains 12 residues. CDR3 DNA: TGTGCCAGCAGCTACTACACAGATACGCAGTATTTT. Protein product: CASSYYTDTQYF.

This clonotype was recorded at least ten times. The germline gene is not matched at one end of the junction; a read error may be the cause. This chain connects TRBV18 to TRBJ2-3, with D perhaps matching TRBD2 (7 bases). The germline V gene has CDR1 KGHSH and CDR2 LQKENI. The CDR3 is made up of 16 amino acids. The CDR3 protein is CASSPPVGGGTDTQYF. The CDR3 DNA is TGTGCCAGCTCACCGCCGGTCGGCGGGGGCACGGATACGCAGTATTTT.

This clonotype was seen ten or more times. The chain couples TRBV5-1 to TRBJ2-1, with TRBD2 matching 10 bases. The trim removed 3 bases at V and 2 bases at J, leaving 5 bases unmatched. Germline lookup yields CDR1 SGHRS and CDR2 YFSETQ. The CDR3 is made up of 16 amino acids. CDR3 amino acids: CASSSSGRGAYNEQFF. In nucleotides, the CDR3 is TGCGCCAGCAGCTCTAGCGGGAGAGGCGCCTACAATGAGCAGTTCTTC.

Concerning this clonotype itself: The CDR3 ends on some other residue instead of the conserved phenylalanine or tryptophan, so this is likely a read error. Because the CDR3's place on the DNA is in doubt, the DNA is left out and the CDR3 is given as listed by TCRdb. The chain joins TRBV7-2 to TRBJ2-1; the DNA was not used to check the table's D call, TRBD2. From germline, CDR1 is SGHTA and CDR2 FQGNSA. The CDR3 length is 13 residues, termini included. CDR3 loop: CASSPGAGGGCQL.

The CDR3 DNA is TGTGCCAGCAGTTCACCAGGGACTAGCTCGAGAGATACGCAGTATTTT. Translated: CASSSPGTSSRDTQYF. V is TRBV28 and J is TRBJ2-3, with TRBD2 matching over 9 bases. CDR1 MDHEN and CDR2 SYDVKM come from the germline V gene. V lost 4 bases, J lost 5 bases, and 10 bases stayed unmatched. The CDR3 has 16 residues.

This clonotype occurred a few times. This chain links TRBV18 with TRBJ2-1; possibly TRBD1 for D (6 bases). The CDR3 spans 15 residues. Germline V lookup: CDR1 KGHSH, CDR2 LQKENI. V was pared by 4 bases and J by 5 bases, with 15 bases between. The CDR3 DNA reads as TGTGCCAGCTCACTTCCCCGGACAGCGAACAATGAGCAGTTCTTC. As protein: CASSLPRTANNEQFF. Variable domain in full (rest from reference TRBV18 and TRBJ2-1): NAGVMQNPRHLVRRRGQEARLRCSPMKGHSHVYWYRQLPEEGLKFMVYLQKENIIDESGMPKERFSAEFPKEGPSILRIQQVVRGDSAAYFCASSLPRTANNEQFFGPGTRLTVL.

This clonotype was observed a few times. The chain carries TRBV7-8 and TRBJ2-6; D is perhaps TRBD1 (5 bases). This CDR3 has 15 residues. V gave up 3 bases and J gave up 3 bases, with 9 bases separating them. Germline V lookup: CDR1 SGHVS, CDR2 FQNEAQ. CDR3 DNA sequence: TGTGCCAGCAGCTTTTCAGGGTATGGGGCCAACGTCCTGACTTTC. As protein: CASSFSGYGANVLTF.

This clonotype was detected ten times or more. The V call is TRBV20-1, the J call TRBJ1-4; D is ambiguous. The CDR3 sequence is 13 residues long. V was shortened by 4 bases and J by 5 bases, with 11 bases between the two germline ends. CDR1 DFQATT and CDR2 SNEGSKA come from the germline V gene (reference sequence). CDR3 DNA: TGCAGTGCTACCGGGTCCCACAATGAAAAACTGTTTTTT. It codes for CSATGSHNEKLFF.

This clonotype was observed a handful of times. This rearrangement joins TRBV20-1 to TRBJ1-6, with D uncertain. The CDR3 consists of 15 residues. Deletions cut 0 bases from V and 0 bases from J, with 6 bases between. Looked up from germline, CDR1 is DFQATT and CDR2 is SNEGSKA (reference sequence). DNA of the CDR3: TGCAGTGCTAGAGAAGTAGGCTCCTATAATTCACCCCTCCACTTT. It encodes CSAREVGSYNSPLHF.

The chain couples TRBV4-2 to TRBJ2-1, with 8 positions matching TRBD2. After removal of 1 base from V and 10 bases from J, the junction contained 6 bases not matched to a gene. The CDR3 has 14 amino acids. Looked up from germline, CDR1 is LGHNA and CDR2 is YNFKEQ. The CDR3 DNA reads as TGTGCCAGCAGCCAAGGGAGACTAGCGCTAGAGCAGTTCTTC. Translation gives CASSQGRLALEQFF.

The gene calls are TRBV7-9 and TRBJ2-1; 8 nucleotides agree with TRBD2. The CDR3 has 17 residues. The V gene end was trimmed by 3 bases and the J gene end by 6 bases; junction bases not matched to a gene: 13. The germline V gene has CDR1 SEHNR and CDR2 FQNEAQ (reference sequence). For the CDR3, the DNA is TGTGCCAGCAGCTTGTTTCCGGATAGCGGGGACCGCAATGAGCAGTTCTTC. Protein: CASSLFPDSGDRNEQFF.

This clonotype was detected many times. The rearrangement uses TRBV29-1 and TRBJ2-7; TRBD1 matches 7 bases. The CDR3 runs 12 residues. Looked up from germline, CDR1 is SQVTM and CDR2 is ANQGSEA. V was pared by 7 bases and J by 2 bases, with 5 bases of the junction left unmatched. The CDR3 DNA reads TGCAGCGGACAGGGCCCAACCTACGAGCAGTACTTC. This sequence encodes CSGQGPTYEQYF.

This clonotype was seen only a few times. This chain connects TRBV20-1 to TRBJ1-1, with D uncertain. This CDR3 contains 11 residues. In germline, CDR1 is DFQATT, CDR2 SNEGSKA (reference sequence). V was pared by 0 bases and J by 10 bases, with 9 bases between. The CDR3, as DNA: TGCAGTGCTAGAGATGGGGAGAGAGCTTTCTTT. Protein sequence: CSARDGERAFF.

This clonotype showed up just a few times. CDR3 region: CASSYTGLHTDTQYF. CDR3 nucleotide sequence: TGTGCCAGCAGTTACACAGGGCTTCACACAGATACGCAGTATTTT. The rearrangement uses TRBV6-5 and TRBJ2-3; D is perhaps TRBD1 (6 bases). The germline V gene encodes CDR1 MNHEY and CDR2 SVGAGI. The ends were cut back, 2 bases at V and 2 bases at J, with 11 bases in the middle. CDR3 size: 15 residues.

The sample holds many counts of this clonotype. This chain connects TRBV12-3 or TRBV12-4 to TRBJ2-7, with TRBD1 matching over 9 bases. The V gene end was trimmed by 6 bases and the J gene end by 3 bases; junction bases not matched to a gene: 9. The CDR3 is made up of 15 amino acids. The DNA of the CDR3 is TGTGCCAGCAGCCCCCGGGACAGGGTCCTCTACGAGCAGTACTTC. Protein: CASSPRDRVLYEQYF.